This TCR beta chain was sequenced for a study of blood T cell repertoires in COVID-19. For the study at large: The United States, Italy and Spain supplied acute and convalescent COVID-19 samples.

V was clipped by 6 bases and J by 7 bases, with 13 bases between them. The germline V gene has CDR1 ENHRY and CDR2 SYGVKD. CDR3 length: 13 residues. As originally analysed: By means of reference gene primer amplification, nucleated cell counts were estimated. Data came from immunoSEQ multiplex PCR; TCRdb stores just in-frame clones and leaves some out. V and J calls and clone size are given by that table; D and trimming were obtained from the DNA. The sample has about 200,000 clones, around 80% seen once; the top ten hold about 6.9%. The chain joins TRBV10-3 to TRBJ1-5, with D maybe TRBD1 (6 bases). What was sequenced was peripheral blood. This TCR came from a human donor with acute or convalescent COVID-19. The donor label of this sample is uncertain. The CDR3, as DNA: TGTGCCATCAGACAAAACAGGGACCAGCCCCAGCATTTT. This codes for CAIRQNRDQPQHF.